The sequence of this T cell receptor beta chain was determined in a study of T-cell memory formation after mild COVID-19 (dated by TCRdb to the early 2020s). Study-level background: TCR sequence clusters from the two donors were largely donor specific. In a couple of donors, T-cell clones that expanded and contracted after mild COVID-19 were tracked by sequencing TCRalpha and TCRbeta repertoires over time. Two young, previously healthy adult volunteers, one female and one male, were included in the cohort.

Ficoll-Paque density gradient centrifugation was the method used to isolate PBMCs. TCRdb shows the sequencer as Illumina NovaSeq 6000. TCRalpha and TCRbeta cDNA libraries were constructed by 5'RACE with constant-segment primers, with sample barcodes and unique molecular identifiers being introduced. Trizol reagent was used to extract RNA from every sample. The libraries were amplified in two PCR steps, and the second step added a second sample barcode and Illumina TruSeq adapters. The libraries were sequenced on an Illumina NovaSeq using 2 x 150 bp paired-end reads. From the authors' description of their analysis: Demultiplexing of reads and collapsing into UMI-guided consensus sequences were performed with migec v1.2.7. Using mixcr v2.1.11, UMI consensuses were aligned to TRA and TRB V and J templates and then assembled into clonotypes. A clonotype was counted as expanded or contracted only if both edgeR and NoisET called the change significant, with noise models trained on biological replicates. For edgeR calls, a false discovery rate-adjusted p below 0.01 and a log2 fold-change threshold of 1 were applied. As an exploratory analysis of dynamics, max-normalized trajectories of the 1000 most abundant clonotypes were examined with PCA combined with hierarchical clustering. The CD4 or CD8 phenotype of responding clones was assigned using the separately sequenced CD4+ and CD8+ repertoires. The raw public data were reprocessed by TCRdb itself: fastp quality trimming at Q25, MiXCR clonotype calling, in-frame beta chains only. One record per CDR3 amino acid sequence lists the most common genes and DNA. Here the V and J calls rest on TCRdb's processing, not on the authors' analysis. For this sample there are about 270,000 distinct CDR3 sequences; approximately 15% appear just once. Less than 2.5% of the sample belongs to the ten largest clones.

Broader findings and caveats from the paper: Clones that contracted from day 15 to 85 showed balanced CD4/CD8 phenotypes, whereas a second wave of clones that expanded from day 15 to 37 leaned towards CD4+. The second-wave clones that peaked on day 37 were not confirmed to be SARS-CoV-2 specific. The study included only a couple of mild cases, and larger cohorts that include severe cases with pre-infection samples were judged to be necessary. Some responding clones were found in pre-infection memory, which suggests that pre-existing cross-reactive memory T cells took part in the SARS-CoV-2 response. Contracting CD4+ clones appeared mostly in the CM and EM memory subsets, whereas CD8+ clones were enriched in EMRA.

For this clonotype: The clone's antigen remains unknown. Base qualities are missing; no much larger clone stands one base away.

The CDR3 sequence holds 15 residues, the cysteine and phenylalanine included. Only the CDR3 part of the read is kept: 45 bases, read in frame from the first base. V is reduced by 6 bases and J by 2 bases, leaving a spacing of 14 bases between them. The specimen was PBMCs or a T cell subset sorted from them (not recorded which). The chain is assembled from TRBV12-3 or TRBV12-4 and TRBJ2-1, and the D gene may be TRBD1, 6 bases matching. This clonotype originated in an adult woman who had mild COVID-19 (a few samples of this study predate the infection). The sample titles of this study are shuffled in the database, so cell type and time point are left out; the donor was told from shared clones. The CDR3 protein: CASREQGSTYNEQFF. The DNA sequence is TGTGCCAGCAGGGAACAGGGAAGCACCTACAATGAGCAGTTCTTC.